This T cell receptor beta chain emerged from a study of CD8 T cells in ankylosing spondylitis. V lost 4 bases and J 0 bases, leaving 10 bases between the germline ends. The CDR3 is made up of 14 amino acids. CDR1 and CDR2 (germline): SQVTM, ANQGSEA. TCRdb re-called the 5' RACE reads through MiXCR, storing one row per CDR3 protein. This repertoire shows 36,000 or so distinct CDR3 sequences, 8% to 13% found once; its top ten account for roughly a fifth. In this sample, this clonotype turned up many times. This receptor was taken from a male donor with ankylosing spondylitis. Specimen: synovial fluid, either unsorted or a sorted T cell fraction (not recorded which). The chain has TRBV29-1 and TRBJ1-3; no definite D call. The CDR3 reads CSVVVSLSGNTIYF. For the CDR3, the DNA is TGCAGCGTTGTGGTCTCACTCTCTGGAAACACCATATATTTT.